These 6 T cell receptor beta chains came from one sample sequenced in a study of T cells in Graves' hyperthyroidism and ophthalmopathy. Researchers amplified the TCR beta CDR3 regions from RNA transcripts. The TCR CDR3 was amplified in a first-round RT-PCR using the HTBI primer set. TCRdb processed the multiplex PCR reads anew with MiXCR; each CDR3 protein has one entry. The data hold 300,000 or so distinct CDR3 sequences, with around a sixth observed a single time. The sequenced sample was blood. The receptor set was obtained from a woman in her forties or fifties with Graves' hyperthyroidism.

This clonotype came up many times. V is TRBV3-1 and J is TRBJ1-5; unclear D gene. The CDR3 consists of 13 residues. The V end was cut by 1 base, the J end by 6 bases, with 7 bases between. Germline V CDR1 and CDR2: LGHDT, YNNKEL (reference sequence). The CDR3 DNA reads TGTGCCAGCAGCCAAGTAATGGGTCAGCCCCAGCATTTT. Translated, it gives CASSQVMGQPQHF.

In its sample, this clonotype was seen once. The chain joins TRBV5-1 to TRBJ2-5; possibly TRBD1 or TRBD2 for D (5 bases each). Between the trimmed V and J ends, which lost 1 base and 5 bases, there was a span of 9 bases. From germline, CDR1 is SGHRS and CDR2 YFSETQ. The CDR3 spans 13 residues. The CDR3 region is CASSLWDPETQYF. CDR3 bases: TGCGCCAGCAGCTTGTGGGACCCCGAGACCCAGTACTTC. Full variable domain (remainder filled in from reference TRBV5-1 and TRBJ2-5): KAGVTQTPRYLIKTRGQQVTLSCSPISGHRSVSWYQQTPGQGLQFLFEYFSETQRNKGNFPGRFSGRQFSNSRSEMNVSTLELGDSALYLCASSLWDPETQYFGPGTRLLVL.

This clonotype was detected many times. The chain joins TRBV6-1 to TRBJ2-6, with 9 bases identical to TRBD1. The CDR3 length is 16 residues. After removal of 3 bases from V and 3 bases from J, the junction contained 3 bases not matched to a gene. CDR1 is MNHNS and CDR2 is SASEGT in the germline V gene. The CDR3 bases are TGTGCCAGCAGTGAGAACAGGGGGCTTGGGGCCAACGTCCTGACTTTC. Translated: CASSENRGLGANVLTF.

V gene TRBV3-1 combines with J gene TRBJ1-2; TRBD1 might be the D (5 bases). Between the trimmed V and J ends, which lost 3 bases and 8 bases, there was a span of 13 bases. The CDR3 totals 13 residues. CDR1 and CDR2 from the germline V gene are LGHDT and YNNKEL (reference sequence). CDR3 nucleotides: TGTGCCAGCAGCCAGAGGGACCTCGGGGGCTACACCTTC. Amino acids: CASSQRDLGGYTF.

This rearrangement joins TRBV7-9 to TRBJ2-1, with TRBD2 identical over 8 bases. The CDR3 is 16 amino acids. V trimming: 1 base; J trimming: 8 bases; junction bases outside the gene matches: 10. Germline V gene lookup returns CDR1 SEHNR and CDR2 FQNEAQ (reference sequence). CDR3 region: CASSLGVLAAADEQFF. Here the CDR3 DNA reads TGTGCCAGCAGCTTAGGGGTACTAGCGGCGGCTGATGAGCAGTTCTTC.

J is TRBJ2-3 and V is TRBV2; TRBD1 agrees at 9 bases. CDR3 length: 16 residues. Germline assignment: CDR1 SNHLY and CDR2 FYNNEI. V lost 6 bases and J lost 3; bases outside the gene matches: 10. CDR3 nucleotide sequence: TGTGCCAGCAGCTCCCAACAGGGGGCGATTACAGATACGCAGTATTTT. Translating it yields CASSSQQGAITDTQYF.